This TCR beta chain was retrieved from a study of T cell repertoires in cytomegalovirus infection. From germline, CDR1 is SEHNR and CDR2 FQNEAQ (reference sequence). The CDR3 runs to 13 residues. Deletions cut 4 bases from V and 6 bases from J, with 13 bases between. TCRdb analysed the reads with MiXCR anew, one entry per CDR3 protein. The sample shows 150,000 to 180,000 distinct CDR3 sequences, about a quarter of them seen only once. This clonotype was counted a few times. As yet, its antigen is unknown. Study-wide results and limits: Dominant in the ex vivo response were TCR beta clonotypes restricted by HLA-C and specific for CMV. Summed frequency of public TCR beta families distinguished CMV carriers with the relevant HLA.

Material for sequencing was PBMCs. The origin of this receptor is a human donor in good health (CMV status not recorded). Some clones in this sample may be carry-over from other donors' samples. The chain is built from TRBV7-9 and TRBJ2-7, with D maybe TRBD1 (6 bases). The CDR3 loop reads CASSSARGSEQYF. The CDR3 bases are TGTGCCAGCAGCTCAGCCAGGGGTAGCGAGCAGTACTTC. Full variable domain (missing parts from reference TRBV7-9 and TRBJ2-7): DTGVSQNPRHKITKRGQNVTFRCDPISEHNRLYWYRQTLGQGPEFLTYFQNEAQLEKSRLLSDRFSAERPKGSFSTLEIQRTEQGDSAMYLCASSSARGSEQYFGPGTRLTVT.